This T cell receptor (beta chain) was sequenced in a study of Ad26.COV2.S vaccination and SARS-CoV-2 variants. The treatment denotes: about 20 received Ad26.COV2.S at low or high dose, single or two shots; 5 received placebo; per-sample allocation not given. Samples came from day 63 after the first vaccine or placebo injection. This adult donor, from Boston, was 18-55 years old. Sequencing used immunoSEQ multiplex PCR; TCRdb keeps in-frame clones, though not all of them. The table records around 450,000 clones, roughly nine tenths of them present only once. Germline CDR1 and CDR2: MDHEN and SYDVKM. CDR3 size: 15 residues. V was clipped by 7 bases and J by 3 bases, with 16 bases between them.

The chain joins TRBV28 to TRBJ2-1; a possible D gene is TRBD2 (5 bases). The sample was peripheral blood, taken in a trial of Ad26.COV2.S vaccine versus placebo. The clonotype was recovered from a person aged 18-65 years who received the Ad26.COV2.S COVID-19 vaccine or a placebo. CDR3 bases: TGTGCCAGCATCGAAGAGGGCCTAGGCTACAATGAGCAGTTCTTC. Translated, it gives CASIEEGLGYNEQFF.